The sequence of this TCR beta chain was determined in a study of shared clonotypes between healthy human individuals. Study-wide results and limits: The study generally estimated greater richness for naive than memory subsets.

Data came from immunoSEQ multiplex PCR; TCRdb stores just in-frame clones and leaves some out. The table lists 400,000 to 600,000 clones, more than 95% of them singletons, with around 0.066% in the top ten. The ends were cut back, 0 bases at V and 6 bases at J, with 9 bases in the middle. There are 13 residues in the CDR3. Germline V lookup: CDR1 KGHSH, CDR2 LQKENI. A note on this clone: Its antigen remains unidentified.

Input material: naive CD4+ T cells sorted from blood. This sample's subset: CD45RA+ positively selected. The receptor's source is a woman aged 30 to 39 in good health. The rearrangement uses TRBV18 and TRBJ2-7; no reliable D call. The chain's CDR3 is CASSPPSNSEQYF. DNA for the CDR3: TGTGCCAGCTCACCACCGTCCAACAGCGAGCAGTACTTC. Supplemented by reference TRBV18 and TRBJ2-7, the full variable domain reads NAGVMQNPRHLVRRRGQEARLRCSPMKGHSHVYWYRQLPEEGLKFMVYLQKENIIDESGMPKERFSAEFPKEGPSILRIQQVVRGDSAAYFCASSPPSNSEQYFGPGTRLTVT.